The 18 T cell receptor beta chains below all came from one sample that was sequenced in a study of siplizumab effects on memory and regulatory T cells. Sequenced by immunoSEQ multiplex PCR; TCRdb stores in-frame clones only, minus some. The table lists about 100,000 clones, approximately 94% of them singletons. Specimen: Tregs sorted from blood. Receptor source: a human donor in good health.

The chain uses TRBV20-1 and TRBJ1-4, with 9 nucleotides matching TRBD1. CDR1 and CDR2 (germline): DFQATT, SNEGSKA (reference sequence). This CDR3 has 11 residues. J gave up 15 bases and V 4 bases, and 6 bases lay outside the gene matches. The CDR3 nucleotides read TGCAGTGCTACATATAGACAGGGGGTGTTTTTT. Translated, it gives CSATYRQGVFF.

The chain has TRBV19 and TRBJ1-5; no firm D call. This CDR3 spans 14 amino acids. CDR1 is LNHDA and CDR2 is SQIVND in the germline V gene (reference sequence). The ends were cut back, 4 bases at V and 2 bases at J, with 9 bases in the middle. CDR3 sequence (DNA): TGTGCCAGTAGTAACTTGCCGGGCAATCAGCCCCAGCATTTT. It codes for CASSNLPGNQPQHF.

This sequence joins TRBV4-1 and TRBJ1-5; 8 nucleotides line up with TRBD1. The CDR3 is made up of 15 amino acids. The germline CDR1 and CDR2 sequences are MGHRA and YSYEKL. The J segment lost 3 bases and the V segment lost 1 base, leaving 2 bases of the junction unmatched. The CDR3 DNA reads as TGCGCCAGCAGCCAAGCGGGACAGGTCAATCAGCCCCAGCATTTT. Encoded protein: CASSQAGQVNQPQHF.

The rearrangement uses TRBV5-1 and TRBJ2-3, with 10 nucleotides matching TRBD2. V lost 4 bases, J lost 6 bases, and 8 bases stayed unmatched. Germline CDR1 reads SGHRS; CDR2 reads YFSETQ. CDR3 length: 15 residues. The chain's CDR3 is CASSVAGGSGDTQYF. The CDR3 DNA reads TGCGCCAGCAGCGTAGCGGGAGGCTCAGGGGATACGCAGTATTTT.

V gene TRBV6-5 combines with J gene TRBJ1-2; no firm D call. This CDR3 contains 12 residues. Trimming shortened V by 6 bases and J by 7 bases, and 12 bases separated the two germline ends. In germline, CDR1 is MNHEY, CDR2 SVGAGI. CDR3 in amino acids: CASRQEGRGYTF. CDR3 DNA: TGTGCCAGCAGGCAGGAGGGTCGTGGCTACACCTTC.

This clone was seen a single time. The rearrangement links TRBV28 to TRBJ2-7; maybe TRBD1 (5 bases). From germline, CDR1 is MDHEN and CDR2 SYDVKM. V was cut by 5 bases and J by 5 bases, with 10 bases left in between. This CDR3 has 12 residues. CDR3 sequence reads: CASSPPGNEQYF. CDR3 sequence (DNA): TGTGCCAGCAGTCCCCCAGGGAACGAGCAGTACTTC.

The rearrangement joins TRBV19 to TRBJ1-1; a weak D match, TRBD1 (5 bases). Germline V gives CDR1 LNHDA, CDR2 SQIVND (reference sequence). The CDR3 is 15 residues long. Trimming left V 6 bases short and J 3 bases short, with 17 bases between. The CDR3 is CASRSRGGEYTEAFF. CDR3 nucleotide sequence: TGTGCCAGTAGATCGAGGGGTGGTGAGTACACTGAAGCTTTCTTT. Combining the CDR3 with reference TRBV19 and TRBJ1-1 gives the whole variable domain DGGITQSPKYLFRKEGQNVTLSCEQNLNHDAMYWYRQDPGQGLRLIYYSQIVNDFQKGDIAEGYSVSREKKESFPLTVTSAQKNPTAFYLCASRSRGGEYTEAFFGQGTRLTVV.

The V gene is TRBV6-1, the J gene TRBJ1-5, with D possibly being TRBD1 (6 bases). V gave up 7 bases and J gave up 2 bases, with 12 bases separating them. Germline-derived CDR1 and CDR2 are MNHNS and SASEGT. This CDR3 has 14 amino acids. The CDR3 reads CASKTGLGNQPQHF. CDR3 in DNA: TGTGCCAGCAAAACAGGGCTGGGCAATCAGCCCCAGCATTTT.

The chain carries TRBV9 and TRBJ2-7, with D hard to call. Trimming cost V 3 bases and J 4 bases, with 26 bases left between them. The CDR3 is 18 amino acids. Germline CDR1 SGDLS, CDR2 YYNGEE. CDR3 residues: CASSANHVQLTHSYEQYF. The DNA for the CDR3 is TGTGCCAGCAGCGCTAACCACGTTCAATTGACCCACTCTTACGAGCAGTACTTC.

V is TRBV25-1 and J is TRBJ1-1; D call uncertain. V was trimmed by 4 bases and J by 11 bases, leaving 8 bases between them. The CDR3 runs to 10 residues. Germline values: CDR1 MGHDK, CDR2 SYGVNS. The CDR3 region is CASSGLRAFF. The CDR3 DNA reads TGTGCCAGCAGTGGCTTGAGGGCTTTCTTT.

CDR3 nucleotide sequence: TGTGCCAGCTCACCACGGGGACAGTTCGATGGCTACACCTTC. Translated: CASSPRGQFDGYTF. The chain employs TRBV18 and TRBJ1-2; 7 bases map to TRBD1. Germline V gene data show CDR1 as KGHSH and CDR2 as LQKENI. The CDR3 covers 14 residues. J lost 6 bases, V lost 1 base, and 5 bases had no gene match.

The chain joins TRBV28 to TRBJ2-6; tentatively, D is TRBD1 (5 bases). The CDR3 runs to 16 residues. Germline lookup yields CDR1 MDHEN and CDR2 SYDVKM. The germline V and J ends were trimmed by 2 bases and 0 bases, with 8 bases remaining between them. The CDR3 reads CASSLAGISGANVLTF. The CDR3 DNA sequence: TGTGCCAGCAGTTTAGCAGGGATCTCTGGGGCCAACGTCCTGACTTTC.

V gene TRBV9 combines with J gene TRBJ2-2, with 11 bases identical to TRBD2. Germline CDR1 is SGDLS and CDR2 is YYNGEE. V was pared by 2 bases and J by 4 bases, with 7 bases of the junction left unmatched. The CDR3 has 17 amino acids. The CDR3 DNA sequence: TGTGCCAGCAGCGTGGGGACTAGCGGTAAACTCACCGGGGAGCTGTTTTTT. It codes for CASSVGTSGKLTGELFF.

CDR3 bases: TGTGCCAGCAGAGGACAGAGAGGGAACACTGAAGCTTTCTTT. As protein: CASRGQRGNTEAFF. V gene TRBV27 combines with J gene TRBJ1-1; perhaps TRBD1 as D (6 bases). Trimming removed 6 bases from V and 1 base from J, with 12 bases in between. Germline V lookup: CDR1 MNHEY, CDR2 SMNVEV (reference sequence). The CDR3 runs 14 residues.

J is TRBJ1-6 and V is TRBV7-6; 8 nucleotides agree with TRBD1. This CDR3 region has 14 residues. CDR1 is SGHVS, CDR2 FNYEAQ, per germline. The V gene end was trimmed by 6 bases and the J gene end by 7 bases; junction bases not matched to a gene: 5. The CDR3 sequence: CASSQGQGNSPLHF. The CDR3 DNA follows: TGTGCCAGCAGTCAAGGACAGGGAAATTCACCCCTCCACTTT.

V and J are TRBV10-3 and TRBJ1-1; D is perhaps TRBD1 (5 bases). V lost 2 bases, J lost 5 bases, and 6 bases lay in between. There are 12 residues in the CDR3. Germline CDR1 and CDR2: ENHRY and SYGVKD. CDR3 in DNA: TGTGCCATCAGTGAGCGGGGGACTGAAGCTTTCTTT. Protein sequence: CAISERGTEAFF.

The V call is TRBV19, the J call TRBJ1-1, with D possibly being TRBD1 (5 bases). The CDR3 contains 14 residues. The ends were cut back, 7 bases at V and 3 bases at J, with 15 bases in the middle. CDR1 LNHDA and CDR2 SQIVND come from the germline V gene (reference sequence). Here the CDR3 reads CASKRFEGYTEAFF. The CDR3 DNA reads as TGTGCCAGTAAGCGTTTCGAGGGGTACACTGAAGCTTTCTTT. The full variable domain, completed using reference TRBV19 and TRBJ1-1, is DGGITQSPKYLFRKEGQNVTLSCEQNLNHDAMYWYRQDPGQGLRLIYYSQIVNDFQKGDIAEGYSVSREKKESFPLTVTSAQKNPTAFYLCASKRFEGYTEAFFGQGTRLTVV.

The genes are TRBV18 and TRBJ1-3; D is undetermined. The V end lost 3 bases, the J end lost 1 base, and 13 bases lay between the germline ends. This CDR3 spans 16 amino acids. Germline V CDR1 and CDR2: KGHSH, LQKENI. This chain's CDR3 is CASSPRHKSSGNTIYF. The CDR3 region has the DNA TGTGCCAGCTCACCGCGCCACAAGTCTTCTGGAAACACCATATATTTT.